This TCR beta chain was identified during a study of blood T cell repertoires in COVID-19. The wider study: The analysed material was cDNA or gDNA that came from T cells, B-cell-depleted T cells, or PBMCs.

Recruits, aged 18 to 89 years, lived in 25 or so US areas. Participants were placed into cohorts based on the clinical history they reported. Donors in Cohort 3 counted as recovered after two negative PCRs, clearance, or symptom resolution. Sequencing was performed with immunoSEQ multiplex PCR; in TCRdb, only in-frame clones are kept and a portion is missing. The data contain 300,000 to 350,000 clones, roughly 89% of them singletons. Germline V gene lookup returns CDR1 MNHEY and CDR2 SMNVEV (reference sequence). With 3 bases removed from V and 3 bases from J, the gap between germline ends came to 8 bases. The CDR3 covers 13 residues.

The sequencing input was PBMCs or T cells enriched from blood (not recorded which). This chain connects TRBV27 to TRBJ1-1, with D possibly matching TRBD1 (5 bases). This clonotype was sampled from a woman aged 25 to 39 who had recovered from COVID-19. The CDR3 here is CASSFTGDTEAFF. CDR3 sequence (DNA): TGTGCCAGCAGTTTTACGGGGGACACTGAAGCTTTCTTT.